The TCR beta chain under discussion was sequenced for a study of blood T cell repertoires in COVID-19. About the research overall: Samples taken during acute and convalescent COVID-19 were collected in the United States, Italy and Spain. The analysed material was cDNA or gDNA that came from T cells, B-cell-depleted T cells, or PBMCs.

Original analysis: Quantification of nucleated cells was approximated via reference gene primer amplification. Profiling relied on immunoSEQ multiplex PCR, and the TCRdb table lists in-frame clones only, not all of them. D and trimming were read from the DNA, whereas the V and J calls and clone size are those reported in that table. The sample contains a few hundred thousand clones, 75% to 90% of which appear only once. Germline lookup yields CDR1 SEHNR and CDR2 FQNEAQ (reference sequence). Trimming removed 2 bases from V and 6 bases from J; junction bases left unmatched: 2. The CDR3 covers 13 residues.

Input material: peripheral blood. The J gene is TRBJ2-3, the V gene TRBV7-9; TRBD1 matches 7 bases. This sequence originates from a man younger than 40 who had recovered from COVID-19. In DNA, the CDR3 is TGTGCCAGCAGCTTACTAGGGGGCGATACGCAGTATTTT. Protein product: CASSLLGGDTQYF. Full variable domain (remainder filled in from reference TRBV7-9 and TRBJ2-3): DTGVSQNPRHKITKRGQNVTFRCDPISEHNRLYWYRQTLGQGPEFLTYFQNEAQLEKSRLLSDRFSAERPKGSFSTLEIQRTEQGDSAMYLCASSLLGGDTQYFGPGTRLTVL.